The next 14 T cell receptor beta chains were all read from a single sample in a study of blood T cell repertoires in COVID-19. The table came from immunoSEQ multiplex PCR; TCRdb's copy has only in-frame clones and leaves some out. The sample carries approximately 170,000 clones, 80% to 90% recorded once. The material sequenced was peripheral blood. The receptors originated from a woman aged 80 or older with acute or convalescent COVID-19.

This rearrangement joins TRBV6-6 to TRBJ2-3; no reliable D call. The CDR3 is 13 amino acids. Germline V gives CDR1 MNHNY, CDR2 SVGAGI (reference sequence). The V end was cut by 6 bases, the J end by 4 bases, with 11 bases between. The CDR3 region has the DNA TGTGCCAGCAGCAACCTACTCCCAGATACGCAGTATTTT. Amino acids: CASSNLLPDTQYF.

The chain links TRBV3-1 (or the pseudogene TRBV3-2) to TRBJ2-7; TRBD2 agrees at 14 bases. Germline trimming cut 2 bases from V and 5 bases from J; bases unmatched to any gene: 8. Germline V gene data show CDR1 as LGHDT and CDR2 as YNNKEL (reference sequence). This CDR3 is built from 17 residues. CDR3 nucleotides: TGTGCCAGCAGCCAAATCTGGACTAGCGGGGGGTCCCACGAGCAGTACTTC. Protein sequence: CASSQIWTSGGSHEQYF.

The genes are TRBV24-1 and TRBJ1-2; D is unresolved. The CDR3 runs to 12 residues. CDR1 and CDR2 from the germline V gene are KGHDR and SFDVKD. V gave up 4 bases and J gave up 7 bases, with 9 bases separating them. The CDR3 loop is CATSESTSGYTF. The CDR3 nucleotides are TGTGCCACCAGTGAATCCACGAGTGGCTACACCTTC.

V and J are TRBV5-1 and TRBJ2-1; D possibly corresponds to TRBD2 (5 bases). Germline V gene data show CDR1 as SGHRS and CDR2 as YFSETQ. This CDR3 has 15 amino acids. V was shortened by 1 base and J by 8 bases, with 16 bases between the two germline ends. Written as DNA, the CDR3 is TGCGCCAGCAGCTTGTATGGGAGCCCCCTGGATGAGCAGTTCTTC. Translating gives CASSLYGSPLDEQFF. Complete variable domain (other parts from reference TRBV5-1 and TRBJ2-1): KAGVTQTPRYLIKTRGQQVTLSCSPISGHRSVSWYQQTPGQGLQFLFEYFSETQRNKGNFPGRFSGRQFSNSRSEMNVSTLELGDSALYLCASSLYGSPLDEQFFGPGTRLTVL.

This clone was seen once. CDR3 DNA sequence: TGCGCCAGCAGCCAAGATCCCTTTTCGGGGGGCTACAATGAGCAGTTCTTC. Translated, it gives CASSQDPFSGGYNEQFF. The rearrangement uses TRBV4-3 and TRBJ2-1, with 7 bases matching TRBD2. The CDR3 length is 17 residues. Germline CDR1 is LGHNA and CDR2 is YSLEER. Unmatched junction bases numbered 8, after V lost 0 bases and J lost 3 bases.

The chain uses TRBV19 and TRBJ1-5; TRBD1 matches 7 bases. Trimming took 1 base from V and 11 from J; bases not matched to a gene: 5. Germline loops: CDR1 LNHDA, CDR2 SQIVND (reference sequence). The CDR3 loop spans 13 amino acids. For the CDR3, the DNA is TGTGCCAGTAGTATAGCGCAGGGGGGAGCCCAGCATTTT. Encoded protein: CASSIAQGGAQHF.

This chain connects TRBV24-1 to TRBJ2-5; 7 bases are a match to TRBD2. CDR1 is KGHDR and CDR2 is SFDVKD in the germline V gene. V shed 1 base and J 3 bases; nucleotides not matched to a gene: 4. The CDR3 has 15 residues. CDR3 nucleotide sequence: TGTGCCACCAGTGATTTATGGGGAGGGGAAGAGACCCAGTACTTC. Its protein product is CATSDLWGGEETQYF.

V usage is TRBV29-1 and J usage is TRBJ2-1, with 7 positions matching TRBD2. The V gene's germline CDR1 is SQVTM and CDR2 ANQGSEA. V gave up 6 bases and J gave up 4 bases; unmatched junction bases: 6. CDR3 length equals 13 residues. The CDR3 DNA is TGCAGCGTCCCGGGACTACAGTACAATGAGCAGTTCTTC. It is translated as CSVPGLQYNEQFF.

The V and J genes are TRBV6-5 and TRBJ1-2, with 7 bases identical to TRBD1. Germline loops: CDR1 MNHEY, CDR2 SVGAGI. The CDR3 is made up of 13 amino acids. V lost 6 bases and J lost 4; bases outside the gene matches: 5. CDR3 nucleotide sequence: TGTGCCAGCAGACCTGACAGGGCCTATGGCTACACCTTC. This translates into CASRPDRAYGYTF.

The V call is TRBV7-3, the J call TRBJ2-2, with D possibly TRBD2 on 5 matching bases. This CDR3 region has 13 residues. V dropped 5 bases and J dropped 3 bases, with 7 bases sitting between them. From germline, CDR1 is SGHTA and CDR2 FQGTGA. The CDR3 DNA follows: TGTGCCAGCAGCCGGACTTACACCGGGGAGCTGTTTTTT. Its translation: CASSRTYTGELFF.

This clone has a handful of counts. The chain's CDR3 is CASSEHGTQYF. The CDR3 DNA reads as TGTGCCAGCAGTGAACACGGGACCCAGTACTTC. This chain joins TRBV2 and TRBJ2-5; D is unresolved. Germline V lookup: CDR1 SNHLY, CDR2 FYNNEI. The CDR3 contains 11 residues. V shed 2 bases and J shed 7 bases, with 5 bases lying between them.

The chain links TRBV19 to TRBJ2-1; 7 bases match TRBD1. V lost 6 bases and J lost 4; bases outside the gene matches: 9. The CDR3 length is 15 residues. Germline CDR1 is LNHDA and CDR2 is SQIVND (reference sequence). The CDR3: CASREIGQAYNEQFF. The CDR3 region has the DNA TGTGCCAGTAGAGAAATTGGACAGGCGTACAATGAGCAGTTCTTC.

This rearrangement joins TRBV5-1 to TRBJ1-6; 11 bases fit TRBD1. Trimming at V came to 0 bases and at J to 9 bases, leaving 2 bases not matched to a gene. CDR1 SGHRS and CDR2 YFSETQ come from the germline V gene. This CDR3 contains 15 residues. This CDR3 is CASSLEGQGGSPLHF. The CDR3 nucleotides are TGCGCCAGCAGCTTGGAGGGACAGGGGGGTTCACCCCTCCACTTT.

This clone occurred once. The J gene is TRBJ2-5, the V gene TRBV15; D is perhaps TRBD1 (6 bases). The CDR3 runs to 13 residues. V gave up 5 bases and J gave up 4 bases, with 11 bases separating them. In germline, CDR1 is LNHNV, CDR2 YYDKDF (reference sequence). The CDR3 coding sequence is TGTGCCACCAGCGCCAGGGGTGGAGAGACCCAGTACTTC. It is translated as CATSARGGETQYF.